The 8 T cell receptor beta chains below were found in one sample sequenced in a study of early T cells in non-severe SARS-CoV-2 infection. TCRdb reanalysed the 5' RACE reads using MiXCR and keeps one entry per CDR3 protein. Here the sample spans some 80,000 distinct CDR3 sequences, roughly 15% being singletons. The material sequenced was whole blood. The receptors were sampled from an adult who was a healthcare worker with PCR-confirmed SARS-CoV-2 infection or an uninfected control (not recorded which).

This clonotype was found a few times. This chain uses TRBV5-1 with TRBJ2-7; no firm D call. Germline lookup yields CDR1 SGHRS and CDR2 YFSETQ. The CDR3 sequence is 15 residues long. V was pared by 0 bases and J by 0 bases, with 10 bases between. The CDR3 here is CASSLVAQSSYEQYF. The DNA of the CDR3 is TGCGCCAGCAGCTTGGTGGCACAGTCCTCCTACGAGCAGTACTTC.

This clonotype came up a few times. The gene calls are TRBV7-8 and TRBJ1-2; 8 bases line up with TRBD1. J gave up 4 bases and V 10 bases, and 17 bases lay outside the gene matches. The V gene's germline CDR1 is SGHVS and CDR2 FQNEAQ. The CDR3 totals 16 residues. CDR3 coding DNA: TGTGCCACCGGACCGGACAGGGCTCGGACCTCCTATGGCTACACCTTC. It specifies CATGPDRARTSYGYTF.

This clonotype showed up just a few times. The chain is built from TRBV12-5 and TRBJ2-2; a weak D match, TRBD1 (5 bases). The CDR3 runs to 13 residues. Germline CDR1 reads LGHNT; CDR2 reads FRNRAP. Trimming removed 8 bases at V and 4 bases at J, with 11 bases between. The CDR3 is CASIGASTGELFF. The CDR3 nucleotides are TGTGCTAGTATAGGGGCCAGCACCGGGGAGCTGTTTTTT.

The chain carries TRBV6-2 or TRBV6-3 and TRBJ1-1; no definite D call. The CDR3 extends over 14 amino acids. Germline CDR1 reads MNHEY; CDR2 reads SVGEGT. Trimming took 6 bases from V and 5 from J, leaving 16 bases between them. The CDR3 DNA follows: TGTGCCAGCAGCCCGGCGGAGGCCAGGACTGAAGCTTTCTTT. Amino acid sequence: CASSPAEARTEAFF.

The rearrangement uses TRBV20-1 and TRBJ2-3; D may be TRBD2 (5 bases). V was shortened by 0 bases and J by 6 bases, with 13 bases between the two germline ends. The CDR3 is 14 residues long. Per the germline V gene, CDR1 is DFQATT and CDR2 is SNEGSKA (reference sequence). For the CDR3, the DNA is TGCAGTGCTAGAGATGGTCGGGGTCCGGATACGCAGTATTTT. Translated, it gives CSARDGRGPDTQYF.

About this clonotype itself: Possible read error: a much larger clone is one base away. This chain joins TRBV4-1 and TRBJ1-4; tentatively, D is TRBD1 (5 bases). Per the germline V gene, CDR1 is MGHRA and CDR2 is YSYEKL. The length of the CDR3 is 16 residues. CDR3 region: CTSSQDSRAGHEKLFF. In DNA, the CDR3 is TGCACCAGCAGCCAAGATTCCCGGGCAGGGCACGAAAAACTGTTTTTT.

The V call is TRBV7-6, the J call TRBJ2-3, with 9 bases lining up with TRBD1. The CDR3 is 15 amino acids. V gave up 5 bases and J gave up 3 bases; unmatched junction bases: 6. Germline CDR1 and CDR2: SGHVS and FNYEAQ. CDR3 DNA sequence: TGTGCCAGCAGCGTGGGACAGGGCATAACAGATACGCAGTATTTT. The encoded protein is CASSVGQGITDTQYF.

This clonotype was seen repeatedly, ten times or more. Here the CDR3 DNA reads TGCAGTGCCCGCGAGGGGAATTACAATGAGCAGTTCTTC. Its translation is CSAREGNYNEQFF. The chain uses TRBV20-1 and TRBJ2-1; perhaps D is TRBD1 or TRBD2 (5 bases each). With 6 bases removed from V and 4 bases from J, the gap between germline ends came to 13 bases. Germline V gene lookup returns CDR1 DFQATT and CDR2 SNEGSKA (reference sequence). The length of the CDR3 is 13 residues.